These 30 T cell receptor beta chains share one sample of origin, sequenced in a study of control samples from healthy donors and cancer patients. TCRdb's copy holds only in-frame clones and misses some; the assay was immunoSEQ multiplex PCR. Here the sample spans around 50,000 clones, around 86% being singletons. Sequenced: PBMCs. The receptors derive from a woman in her fifties or sixties with lung cancer.

The rearrangement links TRBV7-9 to TRBJ1-2; 7 bases fit TRBD1. CDR3 length: 16 residues. Per the germline V gene, CDR1 is SEHNR and CDR2 is FQNEAQ (reference sequence). Unmatched junction bases numbered 10, after V lost 1 base and J lost 5 bases. As DNA, the CDR3 is TGTGCCAGCAGCTTAGGCACAGGGGAGTCTAGGTATGGCTACACCTTC. This translates into CASSLGTGESRYGYTF.

This sequence joins TRBV19 and TRBJ1-5; D not certain. V dropped 3 bases and J dropped 6 bases, with 12 bases sitting between them. The V gene's germline CDR1 is LNHDA and CDR2 SQIVND (reference sequence). The CDR3 covers 14 residues. As DNA, the CDR3 is TGTGCCAGTAGTATCGAGGCATTGGGTCAGCCCCAGCATTTT. Translated: CASSIEALGQPQHF.

The V and J genes are TRBV2 and TRBJ1-2; 11 bases align to TRBD1. V was clipped by 8 bases and J by 8 bases; unmatched bases: 7. Germline values: CDR1 SNHLY, CDR2 FYNNEI. This CDR3 has 13 amino acids. In DNA, the CDR3 is TGTGCCAGCCGGGGACAGGGGGAAGGCGGCTACACCTTC. Amino acid sequence: CASRGQGEGGYTF.

J is TRBJ2-5 and V is TRBV14; unclear D gene. The CDR3 is 14 amino acids. Between the trimmed V and J ends, which lost 2 bases and 3 bases, there was a span of 10 bases. Germline CDR1 reads SGHDN; CDR2 reads FVKESK. CDR3 bases: TGTGCCAGCAGCCAATTGTTCGAGAAAGAGACCCAGTACTTC. It yields the protein CASSQLFEKETQYF. Full variable domain (remainder filled in from reference TRBV14 and TRBJ2-5): EAGVTQFPSHSVIEKGQTVTLRCDPISGHDNLYWYRRVMGKEIKFLLHFVKESKQDESGMPNNRFLAERTGGTYSTLKVQPAELEDSGVYFCASSQLFEKETQYFGPGTRLLVL.

V usage is TRBV5-4 and J usage is TRBJ2-3; TRBD1 aligns across 7 bases. J gave up 0 bases and V 2 bases, and 6 bases lay outside the gene matches. Germline CDR1 reads SGHNT; CDR2 reads YYREEE (reference sequence). This CDR3 region has 16 residues. For the CDR3, the DNA is TGTGCCAGCAGCTTTCCGACAGGGAAAAGCACAGATACGCAGTATTTT. Its protein product is CASSFPTGKSTDTQYF.

V and J are TRBV18 and TRBJ1-5, with 7 bases matching TRBD1. Per the germline V gene, CDR1 is KGHSH and CDR2 is LQKENI. The V segment lost 6 bases and the J segment 1 base; nucleotides outside the gene matches: 12. This CDR3 comprises 17 residues. The CDR3 spells CASSLRQGQLSNQPQHF. The DNA for the CDR3 is TGTGCCAGCTCTCTGAGACAGGGCCAATTGAGCAATCAGCCCCAGCATTTT.

This sequence joins TRBV27 and TRBJ1-2, with D maybe TRBD1 (5 bases). CDR1 and CDR2 (germline): MNHEY, SMNVEV (reference sequence). The CDR3 is 13 residues long. The V gene lost 2 bases and the J gene lost 8 bases, with 12 bases spanning the gap. The CDR3 spells CASSLTGVGGYTF. As DNA, the CDR3 is TGTGCCAGCAGTTTAACGGGGGTAGGCGGCTACACCTTC.

This chain connects TRBV20-1 to TRBJ1-5; 12 bases agree with TRBD1. The germline V gene encodes CDR1 DFQATT and CDR2 SNEGSKA (reference sequence). The CDR3 totals 17 residues. The J segment lost 2 bases and the V segment lost 6 bases, leaving 11 bases of the junction unmatched. The CDR3 loop is CSASAGTGGHGNQPQHF. The DNA for the CDR3 is TGCAGTGCGAGTGCCGGGACAGGGGGCCATGGCAATCAGCCCCAGCATTTT.

The V call is TRBV19, the J call TRBJ1-6, with TRBD1 identical over 8 bases. In germline, CDR1 is LNHDA, CDR2 SQIVND (reference sequence). V was pared by 3 bases and J by 4 bases, with 5 bases of the junction left unmatched. The CDR3 covers 16 residues. This chain's CDR3 is CASSIRTGTYNSPLHF. DNA of the CDR3: TGTGCCAGTAGTATTAGGACAGGGACTTATAATTCACCCCTCCACTTT.

The chain has TRBV7-8 and TRBJ2-6; D uncertain. The V and J ends lost 4 bases and 0 bases respectively, with 7 bases between them. The CDR3 is 15 residues long. In germline, CDR1 is SGHVS, CDR2 FQNEAQ. The CDR3 sequence is CASSSRGSGANVLTF. CDR3 sequence (DNA): TGTGCCAGCAGCTCTAGAGGCTCTGGGGCCAACGTCCTGACTTTC.

The chain employs TRBV7-9 and TRBJ1-2; possibly TRBD1 for D (5 bases). Germline V gives CDR1 SEHNR, CDR2 FQNEAQ (reference sequence). This CDR3 has 13 residues. With 3 bases removed from V and 7 bases from J, the gap between germline ends came to 12 bases. The CDR3 DNA is TGTGCCAGCAGCTTGGACCATCAGGGTGGCTACACCTTC. Amino acid sequence: CASSLDHQGGYTF.

The chain joins TRBV4-2 to TRBJ1-5; D gene unclear. This CDR3 comprises 13 residues. Trimming stripped 0 bases from V and 6 bases from J, with 6 bases between. CDR1 and CDR2 (germline): LGHNA, YNFKEQ. CDR3 DNA: TGTGCCAGCAGCCAAGATAGGGTTCAGCCCCAGCATTTT. This codes for CASSQDRVQPQHF.

In its sample, this clone was seen a few times. The chain joins TRBV9 to TRBJ2-2, with 9 nucleotides matching TRBD1. Germline CDR1 and CDR2: SGDLS and YYNGEE. V lost 4 bases, J lost 3 bases, and 7 bases stayed unmatched. This CDR3 is built from 16 residues. The CDR3 here is CASSKVRDRDTGELFF. CDR3 in DNA: TGTGCCAGCAGCAAAGTGCGGGACAGGGACACCGGGGAGCTGTTTTTT.

This clone was seen only once. The chain combines TRBV12-3 or TRBV12-4 with TRBJ1-1, with no clear D. The CDR3 is made up of 12 amino acids. V lost 5 bases and J lost 5, with 9 bases in between. The CDR3 sequence: CASSPRWTEAFF. The CDR3 DNA follows: TGTGCCAGCAGTCCCAGGTGGACTGAAGCTTTCTTT.

This chain joins TRBV9 and TRBJ1-1; D is possibly TRBD1 (5 bases). V was clipped by 1 base and J by 3 bases, with 13 bases between them. The CDR3 sequence is 15 residues long. The germline V gene has CDR1 SGDLS and CDR2 YYNGEE. This CDR3 reads CASSVNPWGDTEAFF. The CDR3 DNA follows: TGTGCCAGCAGCGTAAATCCCTGGGGGGACACTGAAGCTTTCTTT.

The chain joins TRBV7-9 to TRBJ1-3; unclear D gene. From germline, CDR1 is SEHNR and CDR2 FQNEAQ (reference sequence). The CDR3 extends over 14 amino acids. The V end lost 1 base, the J end lost 3 bases, and 7 bases lay between the germline ends. The CDR3 here is CASSLVGVGNTIYF. The CDR3 DNA is TGTGCCAGCAGCTTAGTCGGCGTTGGAAACACCATATATTTT.

This clone was seen only once. This chain uses TRBV28 with TRBJ1-1, with D possibly matching TRBD1 (6 bases). The germline V gene encodes CDR1 MDHEN and CDR2 SYDVKM. The CDR3 consists of 16 residues. The V end lost 5 bases, the J end lost 2 bases, and 18 bases lay between the germline ends. The CDR3 here is CASSPSTGPTNTEAFF. The CDR3, as DNA: TGTGCCAGCAGTCCCTCTACAGGGCCTACAAACACTGAAGCTTTCTTT.

This sequence joins TRBV29-1 and TRBJ1-2; TRBD1 might be the D (6 bases). Trimming cost V 3 bases and J 5 bases, with 13 bases left between them. The CDR3 is made up of 13 amino acids. CDR1 and CDR2 (germline): SQVTM, ANQGSEA. The CDR3: CSVDRGRRYGYTF. CDR3 DNA sequence: TGCAGCGTTGACCGGGGGCGCCGATATGGCTACACCTTC.

J is TRBJ2-5 and V is TRBV18; 10 bases line up with TRBD1. Germline-derived CDR1 and CDR2 are KGHSH and LQKENI. J lost 4 bases, V lost 6 bases, and 11 bases had no gene match. This CDR3 has 16 amino acids. This CDR3 reads CASSLGQGDGRETQYF. The CDR3, as DNA: TGTGCCAGCTCGCTTGGACAGGGGGACGGGAGAGAGACCCAGTACTTC.

The rearrangement joins TRBV18 to TRBJ1-5; possible D gene TRBD1, 6 bases. Germline-derived CDR1 and CDR2 are KGHSH and LQKENI. V dropped 4 bases and J dropped 5 bases, with 9 bases sitting between them. The CDR3 consists of 13 residues. The CDR3 sequence: CASSLAGDQPQHF. Written as DNA, the CDR3 is TGTGCCAGCTCACTCGCAGGGGATCAGCCCCAGCATTTT.

The chain is built from TRBV6-2 or TRBV6-3 and TRBJ1-5, with D unclear. CDR3 size: 14 residues. V was pared by 0 bases and J by 2 bases, with 5 bases between. Germline V CDR1 and CDR2: MNHEY, SVGEGT. This chain's CDR3 is CASSYSGGNQPQHF. The CDR3 region has the DNA TGTGCCAGCAGTTACTCAGGCGGCAATCAGCCCCAGCATTTT.

V and J are TRBV3-1 (or the pseudogene TRBV3-2) and TRBJ2-2; D not certain. The length of the CDR3 is 13 residues. Germline CDR1 is LGHDT and CDR2 is YNNKEL (reference sequence). Deletions cut 3 bases from V and 1 base from J, with 3 bases between. CDR3 coding DNA: TGTGCCAGCAGCCATGGGAACACCGGGGAGCTGTTTTTT. Its translation is CASSHGNTGELFF.

Details on this clone: An end of the junction does not agree with germline; a read error may underlie this. The J gene is TRBJ2-7, the V gene TRBV2; D perhaps matches TRBD1 (7 bases). The CDR3 runs to 13 residues. Germline CDR1 is SNHLY and CDR2 is FYNNEI. Written as DNA, the CDR3 is TGTGCCGGCAGGTCAGACAGGGAGGACGAGCAGTACTTC. This translates into CAGRSDREDEQYF.

This clone was seen a handful of times. The chain joins TRBV7-2 to TRBJ1-2; 8 positions agree with TRBD1. This CDR3 is 14 amino acids long. Germline V CDR1 and CDR2: SGHTA, FQGNSA. With V trimmed by 6 bases and J by 8 bases, 11 bases remained unmatched. CDR3: CASSLPGTGRGYTF. The CDR3 nucleotides read TGTGCCAGCAGTCTTCCCGGGACAGGACGAGGCTACACCTTC.

The gene calls are TRBV19 and TRBJ2-7; 8 bases fit TRBD1. Germline CDR1 and CDR2: LNHDA and SQIVND (reference sequence). The CDR3 extends over 14 amino acids. The V gene end was trimmed by 4 bases and the J gene end by 1 base; junction bases not matched to a gene: 3. The CDR3: CASSRQGTSYEQYF. In nucleotides, the CDR3 is TGTGCCAGTAGTAGACAGGGGACATCCTACGAGCAGTACTTC.

This clone was seen once. The chain uses TRBV27 and TRBJ2-2; TRBD1 might be the D (5 bases). Germline CDR1 MNHEY, CDR2 SMNVEV (reference sequence). V lost 11 bases, J lost 4 bases, and 17 bases lay in between. This CDR3 has 14 residues. CDR3 sequence (DNA): TGTGCCGCCGGATTAAGTCAGGGCACCGGGGAGCTGTTTTTT. Protein product: CAAGLSQGTGELFF.

V usage is TRBV28 and J usage is TRBJ2-7, with 7 bases lining up with TRBD1. CDR1 and CDR2 (germline): MDHEN, SYDVKM. With 6 bases clipped from V and 5 bases from J, the junction kept 7 bases outside the gene matches. The CDR3 extends over 13 amino acids. In DNA form, the CDR3 reads TGTGCCAGCAGACGGACAGGCGACGACGAGCAGTACTTC. Encoded protein: CASRRTGDDEQYF.

J is TRBJ2-5 and V is TRBV19, with 14 bases identical to TRBD2. There are 16 residues in the CDR3. Per the germline V gene, CDR1 is LNHDA and CDR2 is SQIVND (reference sequence). The V and J ends lost 4 bases and 3 bases, in that order; junction bases with no gene match: 4. This CDR3 reads CASSNPGLAGEETQYF. The CDR3 DNA reads TGTGCCAGTAGTAACCCGGGACTAGCGGGGGAAGAGACCCAGTACTTC.

The J gene is TRBJ1-1, the V gene TRBV5-5; D call uncertain. Germline CDR1 and CDR2: SGHKS and YYEKEE (reference sequence). Trimming removed 1 base at V and 5 bases at J, with 9 bases between. The CDR3 consists of 13 residues. This chain's CDR3 is CASSLLVSTEAFF. The CDR3 bases are TGTGCCAGCAGCTTGTTGGTTAGTACTGAAGCTTTCTTT.

The DNA for the CDR3 is TGTGCCAGCAGCTTTGACAGGGGGAACTATGGCTACACCTTC. It specifies CASSFDRGNYGYTF. This sequence joins TRBV7-2 and TRBJ1-2; TRBD1 matches 9 bases. The CDR3 is 14 residues long. From germline, CDR1 is SGHTA and CDR2 FQGNSA. Trimming at V came to 3 bases and at J to 2 bases, leaving 1 base not matched to a gene.